The sequence of this TCR beta chain was determined in a study of beta chain features in type 1 diabetes. As to this clone: No antigen is known for it.

Every isolated RNA sample was fully reverse transcribed, so sequencing captured expressed TCRB transcripts. The table came from immunoSEQ multiplex PCR; TCRdb's copy has only in-frame clones and leaves some out. Found here are about 390,000 clones, over 9% of them singletons; the top ten hold less than 0.65%. General study findings and limits: Researchers cautioned that cDNA sequencing could over-represent cells with high TCR expression. These data did not resolve whether HLA type affects TCRB rearrangement. Researchers report that Type 1 diabetes patients had moderately but significantly shorter TCRB CDR3s across all four CD4+ subsets.

V gave up 1 base and J gave up 0 bases; unmatched junction bases: 4. This CDR3 is built from 16 residues. Germline V gene lookup returns CDR1 SGHRS and CDR2 YFSETQ. The TCR comes from a man between 25 and 39 years old with type 1 diabetes. The sample taken for sequencing was central memory CD4+ T cells from blood. The chain recombines TRBV5-1 with TRBJ2-3; 8 nucleotides align to TRBD2. DNA for the CDR3: TGCGCCAGCAGCTTGCGGGGGGGACCTAGCACAGATACGCAGTATTTT. This translates into CASSLRGGPSTDTQYF.